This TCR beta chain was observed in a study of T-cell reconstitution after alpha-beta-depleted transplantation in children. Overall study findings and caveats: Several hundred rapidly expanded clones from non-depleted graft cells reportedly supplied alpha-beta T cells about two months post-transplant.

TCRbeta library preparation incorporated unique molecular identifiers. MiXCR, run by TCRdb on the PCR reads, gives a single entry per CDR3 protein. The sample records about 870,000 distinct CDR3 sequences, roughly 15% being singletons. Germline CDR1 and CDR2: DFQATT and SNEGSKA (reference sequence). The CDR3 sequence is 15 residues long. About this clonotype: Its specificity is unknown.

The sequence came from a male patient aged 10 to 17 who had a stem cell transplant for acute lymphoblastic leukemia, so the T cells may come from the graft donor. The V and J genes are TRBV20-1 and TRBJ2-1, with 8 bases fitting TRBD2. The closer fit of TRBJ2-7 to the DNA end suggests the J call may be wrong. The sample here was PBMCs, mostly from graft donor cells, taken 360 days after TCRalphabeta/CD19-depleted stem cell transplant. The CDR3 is CSASHPGLGNLGQYF. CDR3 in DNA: TGCAGTGCCTCGCATCCGGGACTAGGTAATCTAGGGCAGTACTTC.